The TCR beta chain under discussion was sequenced for a study of cytomegalovirus exposure and HLA in healthy donors. Overall study results and limits: The authors listed some 160 TCR beta chains as cytomegalovirus-associated.

In the PCR, 60 Vbeta and 13 Jbeta primers were used. The assay was immunoSEQ multiplex PCR, and TCRdb's table has in-frame clones only and misses some. The sample has 110,000 to 150,000 clones, more than 60% seen once. This clone was detected only once. The antigen is unknown. This CDR3 has 15 amino acids. J lost 4 bases, V lost 0 bases, and 2 bases had no gene match. The germline CDR1 and CDR2 sequences are KGHSH and LQKENI. The rearrangement links TRBV18 to TRBJ1-4; 7 bases agree with TRBD1. The material sequenced was PBMCs. The source of this sequence is a male donor in good health and CMV-seronegative. CDR3 DNA: TGTGCCAGCTCACCACCGGGACAGCTTAATGAAAAACTGTTTTTT. Translation gives CASSPPGQLNEKLFF.